A selection of T cell receptor beta chains follows, all from one sample in a study of human T cells and chemical hapten exposure. TCRdb redid the calling of the RACE reads with MiXCR, one entry per CDR3 protein. Found here are a few hundred thousand distinct CDR3 sequences, 5% to 6.5% of them singletons; the top ten hold around 8.6%. The input for sequencing was whole blood, taken in connection with sensitization to the hapten diphenylcyclopropenone (DPC). These receptors all come from a woman aged 18-30 years with alopecia areata. Some clones in this sample may be carry-over from other donors' samples. CDR3s include the opening cysteine and the closing phenylalanine or tryptophan. The D gene is left open where the match is weak. Some rows have no size entry. The others give once, few or many, or a class for an expanded clone.

D,J,V,size,CDR3,DNA
.,TRBJ1-3,TRBV28,few,CASSLKMSLIPGNTIYF,TGTGCCAGCAGTTTAAAGATGAGCCTAATCCCTGGAAACACCATATATTTT
.,TRBJ1-5,TRBV12-3/TRBV12-4,few,CASSHLDQPQHF,TGTGCCAGCAGCCATCTGGATCAGCCCCAGCATTTT
.,TRBJ2-7,TRBV6-5,few,CASSYFAASGEQYF,TGTGCCAGCAGTTACTTTGCCGCGTCGGGCGAGCAGTACTTC
TRBD2,TRBJ2-1,TRBV2,few,CASSPLAGGSYNEQFF,TGTGCCAGTAGTCCCTTAGCGGGGGGCTCCTACAATGAGCAGTTCTTC
.,TRBJ2-5,TRBV7-6,medium-sized,CASSLGRQETQYF,TGTGCCAGCAGCTTAGGCCGGCAAGAGACCCAGTACTTC
.,TRBJ1-1,TRBV20-1,.,CSARDSFSGGTNTEAFF,TGCAGTGCTAGAGATTCTTTTAGCGGGGGGACGAACACTGAAGCTTTCTTT
TRBD1,TRBJ2-3,TRBV6-4,.,CASSQGQGGDTQYF,TGTGCCAGCAGCCAAGGACAGGGGGGCGATACGCAGTATTTT
TRBD2,TRBJ2-3,TRBV20-1,few,CSAAAGAGGITDTQYF,TGCAGTGCGGCAGCAGGAGCGGGGGGCATCACAGATACGCAGTATTTT
.,TRBJ2-1,TRBV7-8,many,CASSFNPLQGHEQFF,TGTGCCAGCAGCTTCAACCCCCTTCAGGGGCATGAGCAGTTCTTC
TRBD1,TRBJ1-2,TRBV7-9,.,CASSFVTSPGTGLYGYTF,TGTGCCAGCAGCTTTGTCACATCTCCCGGGACAGGGCTTTATGGATACACCTTC
.,TRBJ1-5,TRBV28,many,CASTPLLSNQPQHF,TGTGCCAGCACCCCCCTCCTCAGCAATCAGCCCCAGCATTTT
TRBD1,TRBJ1-1,TRBV12-3/TRBV12-4,many,CASSSGQGATEAFF,TGTGCCAGCAGTTCCGGACAGGGGGCCACTGAAGCTTTCTTT
TRBD1,TRBJ1-1,TRBV12-3/TRBV12-4,.,CASSTDRGESEAFF,TGTGCCAGCAGTACGGACAGGGGCGAATCTGAAGCTTTCTTT
TRBD2,TRBJ2-5,TRBV5-1,.,CASSLGGGVAQETQYF,TGCGCCAGCAGCTTGGGCGGGGGGGTCGCTCAAGAGACCCAGTACTTC
.,TRBJ2-5,TRBV6-2/TRBV6-3,few,CASATGETQYF,TGTGCCAGTGCTACAGGGGAGACCCAGTACTTC
.,TRBJ2-7,TRBV3-1,.,CASSQDRRWREQYF,TGTGCCAGCAGCCAAGATAGGCGCTGGAGGGAGCAGTACTTC
.,TRBJ2-5,TRBV20-1,.,CSARVTGPLLAEETQYF,TGCAGTGCTAGAGTTACAGGTCCTTTGTTGGCAGAAGAGACCCAGTACTTC
.,TRBJ1-1,TRBV14,.,CASSQVAAFSAFF,TGTGCCAGCAGCCAAGTAGCGGCCTTTTCAGCTTTCTTT
.,TRBJ1-6,TRBV6-2/TRBV6-3,many,CASSYSIPRLSPLHF,TGTGCCAGCAGTTACTCGATACCGCGATTATCACCCCTCCACTTT
TRBD1,TRBJ1-2,TRBV5-6,few,CASSTGGNYGYTF,TGTGCCAGCAGCACAGGGGGCAACTATGGCTACACCTTC
.,TRBJ1-2,TRBV6-2/TRBV6-3,.,CASNRGPDGYTF,TGTGCCAGCAACCGGGGGCCGGATGGCTACACCTTC
TRBD2,TRBJ2-3,TRBV20-1,many,CSARPPLAGGPTDTQYF,TGCAGTGCTCGACCGCCTCTAGCGGGGGGGCCAACAGATACGCAGTATTTT
.,TRBJ1-2,TRBV5-4,.,CASRMGGPPYGYTF,TGTGCCAGCAGAATGGGGGGGCCCCCCTATGGCTACACCTTC
.,TRBJ1-6,TRBV10-3,many,CAISEGDTDLHF,TGTGCCATCAGTGAGGGGGACACTGATCTCCACTTT
.,TRBJ2-2,TRBV28,many,CASRRTGELFF,TGTGCCAGCAGGCGAACCGGGGAGCTGTTTTTT
TRBD1,TRBJ1-5,TRBV5-4,many,CASSQDRGGEHF,TGTGCCAGCAGCCAAGACAGGGGAGGAGAGCATTTT
TRBD1,TRBJ2-7,TRBV7-9,.,CASSASGTGGLEQYF,TGTGCCAGCAGCGCGTCCGGGACAGGGGGCCTCGAGCAGTACTTC
.,TRBJ2-3,TRBV7-9,.,CASTDTAGYDSTDTQYF,TGTGCCAGCACCGACACGGCGGGATACGATAGCACAGATACGCAGTATTTT
.,TRBJ1-2,TRBV18,many,CASSPLDGYTF,TGTGCCAGCTCACCACTGGATGGCTACACCTTC
.,TRBJ2-7,TRBV4-1,few,CASSQETAQLNEQYF,TGCGCCAGCAGCCAAGAAACAGCCCAACTCAACGAGCAGTACTTC
.,TRBJ1-1,TRBV12-3/TRBV12-4,.,CASSLSTWGAFF,TGTGCCAGCAGTTTGTCCACCTGGGGAGCTTTCTTT
.,TRBJ2-7,TRBV27,many,CASSSVLPVGGLYEQYF,TGTGCCAGCAGCAGTGTCCTCCCCGTGGGGGGACTGTACGAGCAGTACTTC
.,TRBJ1-1,TRBV6-5,many,CASSYSGDPRWNTEAFF,TGTGCCAGCAGTTACTCCGGAGATCCCCGGTGGAACACTGAAGCTTTCTTT
.,TRBJ2-3,TRBV5-1,.,CASSPRASTDTQYF,TGCGCCAGCAGCCCCAGGGCTAGCACAGATACGCAGTATTTT
TRBD1,TRBJ2-3,TRBV3-1,few,CASSQYSGQTTDTQYF,TGTGCCAGCAGCCAATATTCGGGACAGACCACAGATACGCAGTATTTT
TRBD1,TRBJ1-3,TRBV4-1,many,CASSQPGQASGNTIYF,TGCGCCAGCAGCCAACCCGGACAGGCCTCTGGAAACACCATATATTTT
.,TRBJ1-4,TRBV5-1,few,CASSLYGEANEKLFF,TGCGCCAGCAGCTTGTACGGAGAGGCTAATGAAAAACTGTTTTTT
.,TRBJ2-5,TRBV7-7,many,CAIHVLGGRQETQYF,TGTGCTATCCATGTTCTTGGGGGTCGCCAAGAGACCCAGTACTTC
.,TRBJ1-2,TRBV5-1,.,CASSLDIRGVGYTF,TGCGCCAGCAGCTTGGATATTAGGGGAGTTGGCTACACCTTC
.,TRBJ1-3,TRBV12-3/TRBV12-4,many,CASSLADIGNTIYF,TGTGCCAGCAGTTTGGCGGACATCGGAAACACCATATATTTT